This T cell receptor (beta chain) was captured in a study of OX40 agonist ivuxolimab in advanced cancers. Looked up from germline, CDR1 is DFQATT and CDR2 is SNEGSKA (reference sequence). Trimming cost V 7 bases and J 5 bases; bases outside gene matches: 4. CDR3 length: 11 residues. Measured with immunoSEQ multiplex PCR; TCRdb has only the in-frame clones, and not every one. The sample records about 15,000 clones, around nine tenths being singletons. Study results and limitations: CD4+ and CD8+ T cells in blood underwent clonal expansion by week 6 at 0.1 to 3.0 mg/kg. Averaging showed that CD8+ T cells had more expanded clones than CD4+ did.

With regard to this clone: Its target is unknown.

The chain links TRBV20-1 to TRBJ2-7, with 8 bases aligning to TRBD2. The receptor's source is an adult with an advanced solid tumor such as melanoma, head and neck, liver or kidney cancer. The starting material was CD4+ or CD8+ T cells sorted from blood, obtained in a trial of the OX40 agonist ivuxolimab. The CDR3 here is CSGLAFHEQYF. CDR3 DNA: TGCAGTGGACTAGCGTTTCACGAGCAGTACTTC.